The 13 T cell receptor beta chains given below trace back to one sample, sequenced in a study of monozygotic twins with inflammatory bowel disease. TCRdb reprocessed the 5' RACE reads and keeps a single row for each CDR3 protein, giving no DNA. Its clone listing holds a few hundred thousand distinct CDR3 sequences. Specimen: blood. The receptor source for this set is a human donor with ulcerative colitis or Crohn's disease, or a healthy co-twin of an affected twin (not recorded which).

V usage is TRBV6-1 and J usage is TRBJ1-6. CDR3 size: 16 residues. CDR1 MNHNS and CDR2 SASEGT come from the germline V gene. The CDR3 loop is CASSRGTASYNSPLHF.

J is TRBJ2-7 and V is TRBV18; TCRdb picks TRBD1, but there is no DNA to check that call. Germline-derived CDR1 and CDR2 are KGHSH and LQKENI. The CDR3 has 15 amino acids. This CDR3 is CASSPSVGQGYEQYF.

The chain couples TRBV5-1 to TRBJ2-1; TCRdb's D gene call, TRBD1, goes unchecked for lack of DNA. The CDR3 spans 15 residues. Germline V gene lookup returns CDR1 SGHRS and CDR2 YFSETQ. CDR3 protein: CASSLTGVLDNEQFF.

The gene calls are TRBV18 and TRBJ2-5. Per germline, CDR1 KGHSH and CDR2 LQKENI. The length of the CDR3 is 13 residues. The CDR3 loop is CASSPPVRETQYF.

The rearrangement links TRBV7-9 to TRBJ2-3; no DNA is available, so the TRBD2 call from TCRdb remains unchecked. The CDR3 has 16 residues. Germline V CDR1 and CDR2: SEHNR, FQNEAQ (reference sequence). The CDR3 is CASSFGTSLFTDTQYF.

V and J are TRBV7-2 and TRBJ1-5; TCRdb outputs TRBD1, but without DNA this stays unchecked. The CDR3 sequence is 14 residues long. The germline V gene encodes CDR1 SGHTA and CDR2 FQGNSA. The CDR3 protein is CASSIEGWNQPQHF.

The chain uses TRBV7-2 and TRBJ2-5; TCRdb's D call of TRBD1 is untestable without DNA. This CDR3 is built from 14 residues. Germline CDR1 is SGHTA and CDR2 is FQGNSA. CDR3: CASSFRAVQETQYF.

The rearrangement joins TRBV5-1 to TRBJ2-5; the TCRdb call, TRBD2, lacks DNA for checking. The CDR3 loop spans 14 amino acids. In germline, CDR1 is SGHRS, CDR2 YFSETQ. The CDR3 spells CASAQGGGQETQYF.

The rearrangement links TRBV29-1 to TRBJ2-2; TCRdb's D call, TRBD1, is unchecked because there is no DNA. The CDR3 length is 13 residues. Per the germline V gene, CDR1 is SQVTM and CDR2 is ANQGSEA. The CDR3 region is CSIRQGATGELFF.

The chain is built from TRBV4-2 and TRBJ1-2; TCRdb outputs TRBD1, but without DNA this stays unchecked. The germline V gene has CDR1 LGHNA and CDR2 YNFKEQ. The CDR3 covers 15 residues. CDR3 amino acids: CASSQDFRGLDGYTF.

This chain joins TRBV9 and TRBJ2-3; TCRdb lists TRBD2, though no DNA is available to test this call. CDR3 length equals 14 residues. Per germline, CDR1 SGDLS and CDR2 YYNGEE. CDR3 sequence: CASSGGTSWDTQYF.

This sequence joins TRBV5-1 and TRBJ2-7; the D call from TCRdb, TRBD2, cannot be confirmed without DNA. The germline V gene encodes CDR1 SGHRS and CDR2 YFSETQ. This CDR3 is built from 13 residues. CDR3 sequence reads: CASSHQGGYEQYF.

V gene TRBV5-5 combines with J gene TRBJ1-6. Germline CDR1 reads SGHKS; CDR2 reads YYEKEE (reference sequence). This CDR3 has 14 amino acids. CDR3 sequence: CASSLSSDNSPLHF.